These T cell receptor beta chains were read from a single sample in a study of blood T cell repertoires in COVID-19. Using immunoSEQ multiplex PCR, the repertoire was profiled, and TCRdb retains in-frame clones only, with some absent. Among approximately 190,000 clones, 79% were seen once, and the ten largest hold roughly 17%. The sequencing sample was made of peripheral blood. The receptors shown here come from a man aged 60 to 69 with active or convalescent COVID-19. Both conserved end residues are part of each CDR3. The order of the fields is V gene, J gene, clone size, D gene, CDR3 length, CDR3 DNA, CDR3 protein. The D gene is left open where the match is weak. Clone size is shown for a subset of rows, as once, few, many or a class of expanded clone.

v_call: TRBV18; j_call: TRBJ1-5; clone_size: .; d_call: TRBD1; cdr3_length: 15; cdr3_nt: TGTGCCAGCTCGCAAGACAGGGAGGTATTTCAGCCCCAGCATTTT; cdr3_aa: CASSQDREVFQPQHF
v_call: TRBV7-3; j_call: TRBJ2-4; clone_size: .; d_call: TRBD2; cdr3_length: 13; cdr3_nt: TGTGCCAGCAGCTTTAAAGGGGAGGGGTTGCTGTACTTC; cdr3_aa: CASSFKGEGLLYF
v_call: TRBV7-8; j_call: TRBJ2-7; clone_size: .; d_call: .; cdr3_length: 13; cdr3_nt: TGTGCCAGCAGCTTAGGGGCAGGGTACGAGCAGTACTTC; cdr3_aa: CASSLGAGYEQYF
v_call: TRBV2; j_call: TRBJ2-3; clone_size: .; d_call: .; cdr3_length: 13; cdr3_nt: TGTGCCAGCAGTGAGCAGGGGCGCGATACGCAGTATTTT; cdr3_aa: CASSEQGRDTQYF
v_call: TRBV2; j_call: TRBJ1-5; clone_size: .; d_call: TRBD1; cdr3_length: 15; cdr3_nt: TGTGCCAGCAGCCCCCAGGGGGTAAGGAATCAGCCCCAGCATTTT; cdr3_aa: CASSPQGVRNQPQHF
v_call: TRBV19; j_call: TRBJ1-1; clone_size: .; d_call: TRBD1; cdr3_length: 12; cdr3_nt: TGTGCCAGTAGGGGGGACAGCACTGAAGCTTTCTTT; cdr3_aa: CASRGDSTEAFF
v_call: TRBV5-1; j_call: TRBJ2-2; clone_size: .; d_call: .; cdr3_length: 16; cdr3_nt: TGCGCCAGCAGCCAGCTTCCGGGGGAGAGCACCGGGGAGCTGTTTTTT; cdr3_aa: CASSQLPGESTGELFF
v_call: TRBV27; j_call: TRBJ2-7; clone_size: .; d_call: .; cdr3_length: 15; cdr3_nt: TGTGCCAGCAGTTTATATCGCATATTCCTATACGAGCAGTACTTC; cdr3_aa: CASSLYRIFLYEQYF
v_call: TRBV7-9; j_call: TRBJ2-1; clone_size: .; d_call: .; cdr3_length: 13; cdr3_nt: TGTGCCAGCAGCTTAGACTTACGAGGTGAGCAGTTCTTC; cdr3_aa: CASSLDLRGEQFF
v_call: TRBV7-6; j_call: TRBJ2-2; clone_size: .; d_call: .; cdr3_length: 16; cdr3_nt: TGTGCCAGCAGCTCGTTTGGTCGCGGGAACACCGGGGAGCTGTTTTTT; cdr3_aa: CASSSFGRGNTGELFF
v_call: TRBV7-3; j_call: TRBJ1-2; clone_size: .; d_call: .; cdr3_length: 14; cdr3_nt: TGTGCCAGCAGCCCTTCTTCGGGGAACTATGGCTACACCTTC; cdr3_aa: CASSPSSGNYGYTF
v_call: TRBV21-1; j_call: TRBJ2-3; clone_size: .; d_call: .; cdr3_length: 22; cdr3_nt: TGTGCCAGCACCCCCGGACAGGGGCGATGGGGCGGGGGGGTGCCTAGCACAGATACGCAGTATTTT; cdr3_aa: CASTPGQGRWGGGVPSTDTQYF
v_call: TRBV3-1/TRBV3-2; j_call: TRBJ2-3; clone_size: .; d_call: .; cdr3_length: 12; cdr3_nt: TGTGCCAGCAGCCACGGGTCAGATACGCAGTATTTT; cdr3_aa: CASSHGSDTQYF
v_call: TRBV5-5; j_call: TRBJ2-7; clone_size: many; d_call: TRBD2; cdr3_length: 15; cdr3_nt: TGTGCCAGCAGCCGACTAGCGGCTTCCTCCTACGAGCAGTACTTC; cdr3_aa: CASSRLAASSYEQYF
v_call: TRBV3-1/TRBV3-2; j_call: TRBJ2-7; clone_size: .; d_call: .; cdr3_length: 13; cdr3_nt: TGTGCCAGCAGCCAAGGGGGCGGGATCGAGCAGTACTTC; cdr3_aa: CASSQGGGIEQYF
v_call: TRBV7-3; j_call: TRBJ2-3; clone_size: .; d_call: .; cdr3_length: 15; cdr3_nt: TGTGCCAGCAGCTCGGACGGGAACCTCTGGGATACGCAGTATTTT; cdr3_aa: CASSSDGNLWDTQYF
v_call: TRBV19; j_call: TRBJ1-1; clone_size: few; d_call: TRBD1; cdr3_length: 15; cdr3_nt: TGTGCCAGTAGTATCCCGACAGGGTTGAACACTGAAGCTTTCTTT; cdr3_aa: CASSIPTGLNTEAFF
v_call: TRBV28; j_call: TRBJ2-5; clone_size: .; d_call: .; cdr3_length: 13; cdr3_nt: TGTGCCAGCAGTTTACAACTCCAAGAGACCCAGTACTTC; cdr3_aa: CASSLQLQETQYF
v_call: TRBV25-1; j_call: TRBJ2-7; clone_size: .; d_call: .; cdr3_length: 15; cdr3_nt: TGTGCCAGCAGTGATCGTCCGGGGTCCCTCGGGGAGCAGTACTTC; cdr3_aa: CASSDRPGSLGEQYF
v_call: TRBV27; j_call: TRBJ2-1; clone_size: .; d_call: TRBD2; cdr3_length: 20; cdr3_nt: TGTGCCAGCAGTTTAGTTGGGATATTAGGAAGCGGGAGGAACGACAATGAGCAGTTCTTC; cdr3_aa: CASSLVGILGSGRNDNEQFF
v_call: TRBV28; j_call: TRBJ2-7; clone_size: .; d_call: TRBD2; cdr3_length: 13; cdr3_nt: TGTGCCAGCACCATAGCGGGAGGGTTCGGGCAGTACTTC; cdr3_aa: CASTIAGGFGQYF
v_call: TRBV29-1; j_call: TRBJ2-3; clone_size: .; d_call: .; cdr3_length: 14; cdr3_nt: TGCAGCGTTAGGGGTGGAGGGGTCACAGATACGCAGTATTTT; cdr3_aa: CSVRGGGVTDTQYF
v_call: TRBV10-3; j_call: TRBJ1-5; clone_size: .; d_call: .; cdr3_length: 13; cdr3_nt: TGTGCCATCAGTGAGCCCGCGGGGCAGGCCCAGCATTTT; cdr3_aa: CAISEPAGQAQHF
v_call: TRBV7-9; j_call: TRBJ2-3; clone_size: .; d_call: .; cdr3_length: 15; cdr3_nt: TGTGCCAGCGGCTCGACCCTCGGACGGGGGGATACGCAGTATTTT; cdr3_aa: CASGSTLGRGDTQYF
v_call: TRBV19; j_call: TRBJ2-7; clone_size: .; d_call: TRBD2; cdr3_length: 18; cdr3_nt: TGTGCCAGTAGTAAACTCCCTCCGATGCGGGGGTTCTCCTACGAGCAGTACTTC; cdr3_aa: CASSKLPPMRGFSYEQYF
v_call: TRBV5-8; j_call: TRBJ1-5; clone_size: .; d_call: .; cdr3_length: 14; cdr3_nt: TGTGCCAGCAGCGGTCGGCAGGGGCATCAGCCCCAGCATTTT; cdr3_aa: CASSGRQGHQPQHF
v_call: TRBV7-2; j_call: TRBJ1-2; clone_size: few; d_call: .; cdr3_length: 13; cdr3_nt: TGTGCCAGCAGCGAACAGGGTACCTATGGCTACACCTTC; cdr3_aa: CASSEQGTYGYTF
v_call: TRBV19; j_call: TRBJ2-6; clone_size: .; d_call: TRBD2; cdr3_length: 17; cdr3_nt: TGTGCCAGTAGTACAGCGGGAGGCTTCTCTGGGGCCAACGTCCTGACTTTC; cdr3_aa: CASSTAGGFSGANVLTF
v_call: TRBV11-2; j_call: TRBJ1-3; clone_size: .; d_call: .; cdr3_length: 14; cdr3_nt: TGTGCCAGCAGCATGACCCGCGGAGGAAACACCATATATTTT; cdr3_aa: CASSMTRGGNTIYF
v_call: TRBV28; j_call: TRBJ1-2; clone_size: few; d_call: .; cdr3_length: 15; cdr3_nt: TGTGCCAGCGTTCTTGGACAGAGACCCCCTCTTGGCTACACCTTC; cdr3_aa: CASVLGQRPPLGYTF